The sequence of this T cell receptor beta chain was determined in a study of cytomegalovirus exposure and HLA in healthy donors. Overall study results and limits: Upon later analysis, HLA-associated TCR beta chains proved more clonally expanded than other, equally common chains. With further analysis later on, most CMV-associated TCR beta chains appeared HLA-restricted. In an earlier analysis, productive rearrangement rates for most beta V segments clustered near 87% or 30%.

The PCR ran on 60 Vbeta and 13 Jbeta primers. Profiling relied on immunoSEQ multiplex PCR, and the TCRdb table lists in-frame clones only, not all of them. The table records 170,000 or so clones, roughly 80% of them present only once. Germline values: CDR1 SEHNR, CDR2 FQNEAQ (reference sequence). Trimming pared 3 bases from V and 2 bases from J, leaving 17 bases between. CDR3 size: 16 residues. Though nominally healthy at sampling, donors likely had unrecorded immune exposures. Comments on this clone: As yet, its antigen is unknown.

Sample: PBMCs. V and J are TRBV7-9 and TRBJ2-7, with D maybe TRBD1 (5 bases). The origin of this receptor is a young man in good health and CMV-seronegative. The CDR3 region is CASSLRLAGLPYEQYF. In DNA form, the CDR3 reads TGTGCCAGCAGCTTGAGGTTGGCAGGGTTACCCTACGAGCAGTACTTC.